This TCR beta chain was profiled in a study of T cells in Graves' hyperthyroidism and ophthalmopathy. Overall study findings and caveats: It was a median around 6 months before onset that the model predicted ophthalmopathy.

On this clonotype itself: Antigen: not known. An end of the junction does not agree with germline; a read error may underlie this.

TCR beta CDR3 regions were amplified from RNA. HTBI primers were employed in a first-round RT-PCR of the TCR CDR3. From the multiplex PCR reads, TCRdb called clonotypes with MiXCR, one entry per CDR3 protein. This table holds about 540,000 distinct CDR3 sequences, 46% found once. Patients showing uncontrolled infection, other autoimmune disease, pregnancy or lactation were ineligible. Germline-derived CDR1 and CDR2 are ENHRY and SYGVKD. The CDR3 has 13 residues. This TCR was sampled from a woman younger than 35 with Graves' hyperthyroidism. The chain combines TRBV10-3 with TRBJ2-7; no clear D gene. Sequenced sample: peripheral blood or thyroid tissue (not recorded which). This chain's CDR3 is CASSVTSPYEQYF. The DNA for the CDR3 is TGTGCCAGCAGTGTAACATCCCCCTACGAGCAGTACTTC.